This record looks at one T cell receptor beta chain sequence and its context. This clonotype has a handful of counts. Its antigen is unknown. No clone much larger than this one lies a single base away; base qualities are absent. These data are taken from a study of T-cell memory formation after mild COVID-19 (dated by TCRdb to about 2021). Concerning the study at large: TCR sequence clusters from the two donors were found to be largely donor specific. In a couple of donors, T-cell clones that expanded and contracted after mild COVID-19 were tracked by sequencing TCRalpha and TCRbeta repertoires over time. The cohort was made up of two young adult volunteers, one female and one male, who were previously healthy. What the study reported, not specific to this receptor: Clones contracting from day 15 to 85 had balanced CD4/CD8 phenotypes, while a second wave expanding from day 15 to 37 was biased towards CD4+. SARS-CoV-2 specificity of the second-wave clones peaking on day 37 was not confirmed. Contracting CD4+ clones turned up mainly in the CM and EM memory subsets, whereas EMRA was where CD8+ clones were enriched. The detection of some responding clones in pre-infection memory suggests that pre-existing cross-reactive memory T cells joined the SARS-CoV-2 response. The study covered only a couple of mild cases, and larger cohorts including severe cases with pre-infection samples were considered necessary.

Ficoll-Paque density gradient centrifugation was used to isolate PBMCs. The sequencer listed for this sample is Illumina NovaSeq 6000. cDNA libraries for TCRalpha and TCRbeta were prepared by 5'RACE using constant-segment primers, with sample barcodes and unique molecular identifiers added. RNA was extracted from every sample with Trizol reagent. Libraries were amplified in two PCR steps, with a second sample barcode and Illumina TruSeq adapters added in the second step. The libraries were sequenced on an Illumina NovaSeq using 2 x 150 bp paired-end reads. As for the authors' bioinformatics: With migec v1.2.7, reads were demultiplexed and then collapsed into UMI-guided consensus sequences. Using mixcr v2.1.11, the UMI consensuses were aligned to TRA and TRB V and J templates and assembled into clonotypes. A clonotype was counted as expanded or contracted only when both edgeR and NoisET called the clonotype significant, with the noise models trained on biological replicates. For edgeR calls, the cutoffs were a false discovery rate-adjusted p below 0.01 and a log2 fold-change threshold of 1. As an exploratory analysis of dynamics, max-normalized trajectories of the 1000 most abundant clonotypes were examined with PCA combined with hierarchical clustering. Each responding clone was given a CD4 or CD8 phenotype based on the CD4+ and CD8+ repertoires, which had been sequenced separately. TCRdb reanalyzed the raw reads on its own, using fastp at Q25 for trimming and MiXCR for clone calling, and kept in-frame beta chains. Duplicate CDR3 protein sequences are folded into a single record with the most common DNA and genes. Here the V and J calls rest on TCRdb's processing, not on the authors' analysis. This sample has about 560,000 distinct CDR3 sequences in its table, and roughly 22% of those were observed once. The ten most abundant clones make up about 8.4% of the sample.

Source material: PBMCs or a T cell subset sorted from them (not recorded which). This receptor was obtained from an adult woman who had mild COVID-19 (a few samples of this study predate the infection). The sample titles of this study are shuffled in the database, so cell type and time point are left out; the donor was told from shared clones.

The bases read TGCGCCAGCAGCCACCCACAGGGGCCCCTCACTGAAGCTTTCTTT. Translated, this is CASSHPQGPLTEAFF. This receptor chain uses TRBV4-1 and TRBJ1-1; TRBD1 matches 7 bases in the middle. The CDR3 numbers 15 residues from cysteine through phenylalanine. Here the CDR3 DNA is all that survives: 45 bases in frame from base 1. Trimmed from V: 3 bases; trimmed from J: 4 bases; junction bases lacking a gene match: 8. Reading the germline V gene gives CDR1 MGHRA and CDR2 YSYEKL.